These T cell receptor beta chains were read from a single sample in a study of blood T cell repertoires in COVID-19. This table comes from immunoSEQ multiplex PCR, and its TCRdb copy is limited to in-frame clones, with some not included. This sample has roughly 190,000 clones, with approximately 90% found just once. The sequenced sample consisted of PBMCs or T cells enriched from blood (not recorded which). Every receptor here comes from a woman under 40 who had recovered from COVID-19. Both conserved end residues are part of each CDR3. Fields, in order: J gene, D gene, V gene, clone size, CDR3 DNA, CDR3 protein. D genes are given only for firm matches. Clone size appears in some rows only: once, few, many, or a class for an expanded clone.

J: TRBJ1-6; D: TRBD1; V: TRBV11-3; size: NA; DNA: TGTGCCAGCAGCTGGGGGGGACAGGGAAGTGGGTCACCCCTCCACTTT; CDR3: CASSWGGQGSGSPLHF
J: TRBJ1-3; D: NA; V: TRBV5-5; size: NA; DNA: TGTGCCAGCAGCTTTGAAGCGAGCTCTGGAAACACCATATATTTT; CDR3: CASSFEASSGNTIYF
J: TRBJ1-1; D: NA; V: TRBV6-5; size: once; DNA: TGTGCCAGCAGCCCCGTTGGCCACACTGAAGCTTTCTTT; CDR3: CASSPVGHTEAFF
J: TRBJ2-3; D: NA; V: TRBV5-1; size: once; DNA: TGCGCCAGCAGCTTGGATTCCAGAACAGATACGCAGTATTTT; CDR3: CASSLDSRTDTQYF
J: TRBJ1-1; D: NA; V: TRBV5-4; size: NA; DNA: TGTGCCAGCAGCTTCGGACAGAACACTGAAGCTTTCTTT; CDR3: CASSFGQNTEAFF
J: TRBJ1-1; D: NA; V: TRBV29-1; size: NA; DNA: TGCAGCGTGGGTGGTGGTTCAGGGGCGGATGGTGAAGCTTTCTTT; CDR3: CSVGGGSGADGEAFF
J: TRBJ2-5; D: NA; V: TRBV4-2; size: NA; DNA: TGTGCCAGCAGCCTCCGGGAGAGGGAGACCCAGTACTTC; CDR3: CASSLRERETQYF
J: TRBJ1-3; D: TRBD1; V: TRBV2; size: NA; DNA: TGTGCCAGCAGTGAAAGGACAGGGTCCGGAAACACCATATATTTT; CDR3: CASSERTGSGNTIYF
J: TRBJ1-1; D: NA; V: TRBV5-1; size: NA; DNA: TGCGCCAGCAGCTTGACGGGGTTCACTGAAGCTTTCTTT; CDR3: CASSLTGFTEAFF
J: TRBJ1-2; D: NA; V: TRBV29-1; size: NA; DNA: TGCAGCGTCGGGGACTCCGCCAACTATGGCTATACCTTC; CDR3: CSVGDSANYGYTF
J: TRBJ2-1; D: NA; V: TRBV11-3; size: NA; DNA: TGTGCCAGCACCCCCCTCGGTGACTACAATGAGCAGTTCTTC; CDR3: CASTPLGDYNEQFF
J: TRBJ2-1; D: TRBD2; V: TRBV7-3; size: NA; DNA: TGTGCCAGCAGCCTCGGGACTAGCACCTACAATGAGCAGTTCTTC; CDR3: CASSLGTSTYNEQFF
J: TRBJ1-1; D: NA; V: TRBV6-2/TRBV6-3; size: NA; DNA: TGTGCCAGCAGTTACCGGGGGACCCAGGGCACTGAAGCTTTCTTT; CDR3: CASSYRGTQGTEAFF
J: TRBJ2-1; D: TRBD2; V: TRBV12-3/TRBV12-4; size: once; DNA: TGTGCTACGCGGCGGGGGAGTTACAATGAGCAGTTCTTC; CDR3: CATRRGSYNEQFF
J: TRBJ1-2; D: NA; V: TRBV30; size: NA; DNA: TGTGCCTGGAGTCCCGACGGGGGCTATGGCTACACCTTC; CDR3: CAWSPDGGYGYTF
J: TRBJ2-1; D: TRBD2; V: TRBV4-3; size: NA; DNA: TGCGCCAGCAGCCAAGATCTAGCGGGGTCCTACAATGAGCAGTTCTTC; CDR3: CASSQDLAGSYNEQFF
J: TRBJ1-3; D: NA; V: TRBV2; size: few; DNA: TGTGCCAGCAGTTCGACAGTCCTCTCTGGAAACACCATATATTTT; CDR3: CASSSTVLSGNTIYF
J: TRBJ1-1; D: NA; V: TRBV27; size: NA; DNA: TGTGCCAGCAGTTTAGACAGGTCAGGGACTGAAGCTTTCTTT; CDR3: CASSLDRSGTEAFF
J: TRBJ1-4; D: NA; V: TRBV7-9; size: NA; DNA: TGTGCCAGCAGCTTAGTTCGAATGCACCGGGACAACGACGAAAAACTGTTTTTT; CDR3: CASSLVRMHRDNDEKLFF
J: TRBJ2-1; D: TRBD1; V: TRBV5-4; size: NA; DNA: TGTGCCAGCAGCTCGCAGGACAGGTCGTGGGAGCAGTTCTTC; CDR3: CASSSQDRSWEQFF
J: TRBJ1-1; D: NA; V: TRBV6-4; size: NA; DNA: TGTGCCAGCGGGGGAGGCCCAGGGAACACTGAAGCTTTCTTT; CDR3: CASGGGPGNTEAFF
J: TRBJ1-5; D: NA; V: TRBV2; size: NA; DNA: TGTGCCAGCAGTGAAACGGGGGTGGTTCATAGCAATCAGCCCCAGCATTTT; CDR3: CASSETGVVHSNQPQHF
J: TRBJ1-2; D: NA; V: TRBV19; size: NA; DNA: TGTGCCAGTAGGAAGACGGGTAACTATGGCTACACCTTC; CDR3: CASRKTGNYGYTF
J: TRBJ1-1; D: NA; V: TRBV5-1; size: NA; DNA: TGCGCCAGCAGGGAGGTGAACACTGAAGCTTTCTTT; CDR3: CASREVNTEAFF
J: TRBJ1-1; D: NA; V: TRBV7-3; size: NA; DNA: TGTGCCAGCAGCTTAAGTCGGGACATCGGATCTGAAGCTTTCTTT; CDR3: CASSLSRDIGSEAFF
J: TRBJ2-7; D: NA; V: TRBV24-1; size: NA; DNA: TGTGCCACCAGATACGGGAGCGAGCAGTACTTC; CDR3: CATRYGSEQYF
J: TRBJ2-2; D: TRBD2; V: TRBV6-5; size: NA; DNA: TGTGCCAGCAGTTACTCGCGGGGGGCGAACACCGGGGAGCTGTTTTTT; CDR3: CASSYSRGANTGELFF
J: TRBJ2-7; D: TRBD1; V: TRBV29-1; size: NA; DNA: TGCAGCGTTGAAGGGCAGGGGGCTATCAACGAGCAGTACTTC; CDR3: CSVEGQGAINEQYF
J: TRBJ2-3; D: NA; V: TRBV29-1; size: NA; DNA: TGCAGCGTTGAAGGGACAGAGTGTACGTATTTT; CDR3: CSVEGTECTYF
J: TRBJ1-1; D: NA; V: TRBV12-3/TRBV12-4; size: NA; DNA: TGTGCCAGCAGTTCCGTGAACACTGAAGCTTTCTTT; CDR3: CASSSVNTEAFF
J: TRBJ1-1; D: NA; V: TRBV9; size: NA; DNA: TGTGCCAGCAGCGTAGTATCAGGGCCTAACACTGAAGCTTTCTTT; CDR3: CASSVVSGPNTEAFF
J: TRBJ1-3; D: NA; V: TRBV28; size: NA; DNA: TGTGCCAGCATGTCGGGGGGAAGTGGAAACACCATATATTTT; CDR3: CASMSGGSGNTIYF
J: TRBJ2-7; D: NA; V: TRBV27; size: NA; DNA: TGTGCCAGCAGTTATAAAAATTTCGGCGGGACTGATCCATACGAGCAGTACTTC; CDR3: CASSYKNFGGTDPYEQYF
J: TRBJ1-5; D: NA; V: TRBV7-2; size: NA; DNA: TGTGCCAGCACCTCGAGGGAGTCCAATCAGCCCCAGCATTTT; CDR3: CASTSRESNQPQHF
J: TRBJ1-1; D: TRBD1; V: TRBV6-1; size: NA; DNA: TGTGCCAGCAGTGAAAGGGGGCAGACTGAAATGAACACTGAAGCTTTCTTT; CDR3: CASSERGQTEMNTEAFF
J: TRBJ2-6; D: NA; V: TRBV11-3; size: NA; DNA: TGTGCCAGCTCCTCAGGGACTGGGGCCAACGTCCTGACTTTC; CDR3: CASSSGTGANVLTF
J: TRBJ1-2; D: NA; V: TRBV9; size: NA; DNA: TGTGCCAGCAGCGTACAGGGGAACTATGGCTACACCTTC; CDR3: CASSVQGNYGYTF
J: TRBJ2-5; D: NA; V: TRBV7-6; size: NA; DNA: TGTGCCAGCAGCTTAGGCCCCCACAGTCAAGAGACCCAGTACTTC; CDR3: CASSLGPHSQETQYF
J: TRBJ1-3; D: TRBD1; V: TRBV7-8; size: NA; DNA: TGTGCCAGCAGGGAAACAGGGGTACCGTCTGGAAACACCATATATTTT; CDR3: CASRETGVPSGNTIYF
J: TRBJ2-7; D: NA; V: TRBV27; size: NA; DNA: TGTGCCAGCACCCCCACCCTTTCTCGGACAGCCTCCTACGAGCAGTACTTC; CDR3: CASTPTLSRTASYEQYF
J: TRBJ2-1; D: TRBD2; V: TRBV5-4; size: NA; DNA: TGTGCCAGCAGCTTCCGGGTACTAGCGGGATACAATGAGCAGTTCTTC; CDR3: CASSFRVLAGYNEQFF
J: TRBJ1-6; D: NA; V: TRBV29-1; size: once; DNA: TGCAGCGTTGGCGGTAGTGATTCACCCCTCCACTTT; CDR3: CSVGGSDSPLHF
J: TRBJ2-2; D: TRBD1; V: TRBV7-2; size: NA; DNA: TGTGCCAGCAGCTTTGACAGGGGCACCGGGGAGCTGTTTTTT; CDR3: CASSFDRGTGELFF
J: TRBJ1-2; D: TRBD1; V: TRBV14; size: NA; DNA: TGTGCCAGCAGCCAAGTCAGGGGGCCCGGTGGCTACACCTTC; CDR3: CASSQVRGPGGYTF